Listed below are T cell receptor beta chains from one sample, sequenced in a study of control samples from healthy donors and cancer patients. The assay was immunoSEQ multiplex PCR, and TCRdb's table has in-frame clones only and misses some. The data contain roughly 90,000 clones, approximately 91% of them singletons. Sequencing was performed on PBMCs. These receptors all come from a woman aged 50 to 60 with colorectal cancer. The CDR3 runs from the conserved cysteine through the conserved F or W. A D gene is named only where the DNA matches it firmly. Only some rows state a clone size, as once, few, many or a class for expanded clones.

clone size	V gene	J gene	D gene	CDR3 DNA	CDR3 protein
few	TRBV3-1/TRBV3-2	TRBJ1-3	.	TGTGCCAGCAGCCAAGGCTCCGGGAGCTCTGGAAACACCATATATTTT	CASSQGSGSSGNTIYF
.	TRBV2	TRBJ2-5	.	TGTGCCAGCAGCAGAGGCGAAGAGACCCAGTACTTC	CASSRGEETQYF
.	TRBV18	TRBJ2-1	.	TGTGCCAGCTCAGCGGACATCAGCTCCTACAATGAGCAGTTCTTC	CASSADISSYNEQFF
.	TRBV6-5	TRBJ2-3	.	TGTGCCAGCAGCGACGCGGGAACCACAGATACGCAGTATTTT	CASSDAGTTDTQYF
.	TRBV15	TRBJ2-3	.	TGTGCCACCAGCAGACGGGGCAAGACTAGCACAGATACGCAGTATTTT	CATSRRGKTSTDTQYF
.	TRBV3-1/TRBV3-2	TRBJ1-4	TRBD1	TGTGCCAGCAGCCGGGGACAGGGGGGGGAAAAACTGTTTTTT	CASSRGQGGEKLFF
.	TRBV6-6	TRBJ2-5	.	TGTGCCAGCAGCGGGACTCCGTCTGGAGAGACCCAGTACTTC	CASSGTPSGETQYF
.	TRBV5-1	TRBJ2-5	TRBD2	TGCGCCAGCAGCTTTAGGCCACCTAGCGGGGGGGCTTCCCCACAAGAGACCCAGTACTTC	CASSFRPPSGGASPQETQYF
.	TRBV6-2/TRBV6-3	TRBJ1-1	TRBD1	TGTGCCAGCAGCCGACGGGACAGTCACACTGAAGCTTTCTTT	CASSRRDSHTEAFF
.	TRBV6-5	TRBJ1-1	.	TGTGCCAGCCTCACAGTCGGGGGTCGAACTGAAGCTTTCTTT	CASLTVGGRTEAFF
.	TRBV19	TRBJ1-2	.	TGTGCCAGTAGTATAGCTCCCGGGATTAACTATGGCTACACCTTC	CASSIAPGINYGYTF
.	TRBV7-2	TRBJ2-5	TRBD2	TGTGCCACCAACAGGCGAGCGGGGGAATTCCAAGAGACCCAGTACTTC	CATNRRAGEFQETQYF
.	TRBV12-3/TRBV12-4	TRBJ1-5	.	TGTGCCAGCACCTACGGGGGCAATCAGCCCCAGCATTTT	CASTYGGNQPQHF